The present entry profiles one TCR beta chain with its context. Its specificity is not known. This specimen belongs to a study of cytomegalovirus exposure and HLA in healthy donors. The assay was immunoSEQ multiplex PCR, and TCRdb's table has in-frame clones only and misses some. This table holds almost 200,000 clones, about 81% found once. Study results and caveats: In vitro assays verified that three CMV-associated chains recognized CMV antigens specifically. Usually a TCR sequence was rare, but some public TCRs were found in many donors. The authors enumerated 150 to 200 TCR beta chains as linked to cytomegalovirus.

V trimming: 1 base; J trimming: 7 bases; junction bases outside the gene matches: 3. Germline V gives CDR1 GTSNPN, CDR2 SVGIG (reference sequence). This CDR3 region has 12 residues. The sample was PBMCs. This sequence originates from a woman aged 30 to 39 in good health and CMV-seronegative. The V and J genes are TRBV30 and TRBJ1-1; 7 nucleotides agree with TRBD1. The CDR3 region is CAWSATGIEAFF. The DNA of the CDR3 is TGTGCCTGGAGTGCGACAGGGATTGAAGCTTTCTTT.